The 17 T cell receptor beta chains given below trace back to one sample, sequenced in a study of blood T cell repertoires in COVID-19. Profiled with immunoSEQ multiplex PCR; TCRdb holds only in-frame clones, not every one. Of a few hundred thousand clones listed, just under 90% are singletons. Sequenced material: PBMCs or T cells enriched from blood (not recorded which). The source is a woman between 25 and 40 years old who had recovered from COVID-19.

CDR3 in DNA: TGTGCCAGCAGCGCGACAGGGTACAATGAGCAGTTCTTC. It translates to CASSATGYNEQFF. This rearrangement joins TRBV7-3 to TRBJ2-1; 7 bases align to TRBD1. The V gene end was trimmed by 5 bases and the J gene end by 4 bases; junction bases not matched to a gene: 2. CDR3 size: 13 residues. Germline values: CDR1 SGHTA, CDR2 FQGTGA.

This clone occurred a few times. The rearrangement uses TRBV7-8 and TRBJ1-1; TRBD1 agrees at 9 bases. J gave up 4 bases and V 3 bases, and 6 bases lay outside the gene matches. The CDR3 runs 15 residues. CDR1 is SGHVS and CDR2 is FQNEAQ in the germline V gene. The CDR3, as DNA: TGTGCCAGCAGCTTTTTAGGGACAGGGATCACTGAAGCTTTCTTT. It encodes CASSFLGTGITEAFF.

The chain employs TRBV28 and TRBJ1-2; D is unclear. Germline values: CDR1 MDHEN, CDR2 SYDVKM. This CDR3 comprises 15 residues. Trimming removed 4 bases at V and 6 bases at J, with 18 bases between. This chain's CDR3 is CASSSGDTGRNGYTF. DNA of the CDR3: TGTGCCAGCAGTTCAGGAGACACGGGAAGGAATGGCTACACCTTC.

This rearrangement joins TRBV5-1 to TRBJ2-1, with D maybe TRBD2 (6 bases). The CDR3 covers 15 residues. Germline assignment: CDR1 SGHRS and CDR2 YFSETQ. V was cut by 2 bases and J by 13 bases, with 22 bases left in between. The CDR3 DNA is TGCGCCAGCAGCTTTACGCCTCGGGATAGCGGTCGCCAGTTCTTC. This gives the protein CASSFTPRDSGRQFF.

In DNA, the CDR3 is TGTGCCAGCAGCGAACTAATGAACACTGAAGCTTTCTTT. It encodes CASSELMNTEAFF. This rearrangement joins TRBV9 to TRBJ1-1; D is ambiguous. The CDR3 runs to 13 residues. The germline CDR1 and CDR2 sequences are SGDLS and YYNGEE. V lost 3 bases, J lost 0 bases, and 6 bases lay in between.

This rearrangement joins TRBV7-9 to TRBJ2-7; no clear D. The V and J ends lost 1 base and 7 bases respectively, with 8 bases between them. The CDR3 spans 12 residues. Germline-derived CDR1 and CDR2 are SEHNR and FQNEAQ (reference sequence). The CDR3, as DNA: TGTGCCAGCAGCTTAGGACAAATTGAGCAGTACTTC. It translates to CASSLGQIEQYF.

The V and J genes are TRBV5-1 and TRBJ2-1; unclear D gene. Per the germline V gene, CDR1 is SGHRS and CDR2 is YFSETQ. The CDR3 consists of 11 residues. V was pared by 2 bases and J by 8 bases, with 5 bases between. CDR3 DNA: TGCGCCAGCAGCTTAGACTATGAGCAGTTCTTC. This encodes CASSLDYEQFF.

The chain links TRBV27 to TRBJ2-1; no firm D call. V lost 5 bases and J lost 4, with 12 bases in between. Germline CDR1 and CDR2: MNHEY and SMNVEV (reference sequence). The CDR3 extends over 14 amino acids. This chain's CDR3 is CASSDGDPYNEQFF. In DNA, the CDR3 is TGTGCCAGCAGTGACGGAGACCCTTACAATGAGCAGTTCTTC.

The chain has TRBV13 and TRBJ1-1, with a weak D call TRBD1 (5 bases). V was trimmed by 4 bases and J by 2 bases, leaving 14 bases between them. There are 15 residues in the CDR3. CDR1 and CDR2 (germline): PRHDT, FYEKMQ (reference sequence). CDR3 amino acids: CASSSGGWANTEAFF. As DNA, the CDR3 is TGTGCCAGCAGCTCGGGGGGTTGGGCTAACACTGAAGCTTTCTTT.

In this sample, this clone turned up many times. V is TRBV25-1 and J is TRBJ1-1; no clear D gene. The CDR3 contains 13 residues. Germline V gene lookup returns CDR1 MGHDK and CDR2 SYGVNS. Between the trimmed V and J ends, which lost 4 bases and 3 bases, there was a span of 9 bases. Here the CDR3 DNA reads TGTGCCAGCAGTGCCGCAGGATACACTGAAGCTTTCTTT. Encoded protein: CASSAAGYTEAFF.

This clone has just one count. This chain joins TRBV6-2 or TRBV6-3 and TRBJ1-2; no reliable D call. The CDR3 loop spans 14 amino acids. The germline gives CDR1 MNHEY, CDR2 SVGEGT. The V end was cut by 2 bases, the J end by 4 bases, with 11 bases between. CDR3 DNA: TGTGCCAGCAGTTACGTGGCGGTAGGCTATGGCTACACCTTC. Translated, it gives CASSYVAVGYGYTF.

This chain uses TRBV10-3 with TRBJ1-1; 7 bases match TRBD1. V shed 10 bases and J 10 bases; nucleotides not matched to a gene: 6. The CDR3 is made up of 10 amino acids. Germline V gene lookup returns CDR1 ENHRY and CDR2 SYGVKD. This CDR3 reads CASRDSTAFF. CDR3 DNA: TGTGCCAGCCGGGACAGTACAGCTTTCTTT.

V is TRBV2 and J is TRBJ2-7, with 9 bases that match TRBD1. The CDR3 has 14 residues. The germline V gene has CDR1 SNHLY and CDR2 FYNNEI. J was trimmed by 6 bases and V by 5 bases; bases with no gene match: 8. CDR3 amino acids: CASSYRTGGSEQYF. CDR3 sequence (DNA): TGTGCCAGCAGTTATCGAACAGGGGGCTCCGAGCAGTACTTC.

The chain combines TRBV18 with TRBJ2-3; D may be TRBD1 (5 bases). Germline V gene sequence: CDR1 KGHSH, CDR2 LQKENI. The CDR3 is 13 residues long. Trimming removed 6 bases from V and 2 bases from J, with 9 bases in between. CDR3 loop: CASSKGNTDTQYF. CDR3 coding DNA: TGTGCCAGCTCCAAGGGGAACACAGATACGCAGTATTTT.

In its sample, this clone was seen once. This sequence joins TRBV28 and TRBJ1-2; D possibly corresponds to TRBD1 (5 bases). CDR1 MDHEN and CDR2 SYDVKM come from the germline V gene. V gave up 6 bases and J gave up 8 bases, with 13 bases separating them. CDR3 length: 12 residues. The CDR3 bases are TGTGCCAGCAGGGGGCGCATGGGAGGCTACACCTTC. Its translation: CASRGRMGGYTF.

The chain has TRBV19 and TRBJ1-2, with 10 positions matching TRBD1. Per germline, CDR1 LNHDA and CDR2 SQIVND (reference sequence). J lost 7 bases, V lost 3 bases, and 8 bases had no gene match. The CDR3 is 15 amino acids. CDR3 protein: CASSMVGQGGGGYTF. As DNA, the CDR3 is TGTGCCAGTAGTATGGTCGGACAGGGGGGCGGTGGCTACACCTTC.

CDR3 residues: CASSLAVLYGYTF. The CDR3 nucleotides are TGTGCCAGCAGCTTAGCCGTGTTATATGGCTACACCTTC. The chain has TRBV7-2 and TRBJ1-2; D is ambiguous. The germline gives CDR1 SGHTA, CDR2 FQGNSA. The CDR3 extends over 13 amino acids. The V end was cut by 0 bases, the J end by 5 bases, with 7 bases between.